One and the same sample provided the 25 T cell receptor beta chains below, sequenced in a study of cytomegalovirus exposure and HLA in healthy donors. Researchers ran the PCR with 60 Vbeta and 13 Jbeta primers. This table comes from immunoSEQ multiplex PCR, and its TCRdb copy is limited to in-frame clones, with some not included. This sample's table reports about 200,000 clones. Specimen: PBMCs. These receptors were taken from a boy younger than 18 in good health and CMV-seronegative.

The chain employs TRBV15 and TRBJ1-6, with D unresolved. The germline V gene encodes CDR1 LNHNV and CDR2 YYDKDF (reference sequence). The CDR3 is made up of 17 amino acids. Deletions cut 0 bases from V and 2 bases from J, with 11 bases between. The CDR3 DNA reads TGTGCCACCAGCAGAGAAAGTCCGAGGACCTATAATTCACCCCTCCACTTT. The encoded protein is CATSRESPRTYNSPLHF.

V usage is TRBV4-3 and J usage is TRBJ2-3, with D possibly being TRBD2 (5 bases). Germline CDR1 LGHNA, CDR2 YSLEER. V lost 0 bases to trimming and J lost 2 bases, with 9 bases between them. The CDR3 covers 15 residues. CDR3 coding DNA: TGCGCCAGCAGCCAAGACAAGCGGTCCACAGATACGCAGTATTTT. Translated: CASSQDKRSTDTQYF.

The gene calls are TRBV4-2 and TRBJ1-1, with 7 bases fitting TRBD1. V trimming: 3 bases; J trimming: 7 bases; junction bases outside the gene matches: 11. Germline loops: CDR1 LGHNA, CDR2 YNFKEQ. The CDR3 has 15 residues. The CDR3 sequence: CASSQTFGTALEAFF. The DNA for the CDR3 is TGTGCCAGCAGCCAGACTTTCGGGACAGCCCTTGAAGCTTTCTTT.

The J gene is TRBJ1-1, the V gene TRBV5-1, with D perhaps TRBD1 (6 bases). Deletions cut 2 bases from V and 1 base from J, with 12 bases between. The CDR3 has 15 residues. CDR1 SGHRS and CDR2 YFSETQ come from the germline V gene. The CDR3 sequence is CASSFWGTTNTEAFF. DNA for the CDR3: TGCGCCAGCAGCTTCTGGGGGACAACGAACACTGAAGCTTTCTTT.

The CDR3 protein is CASSSRTGDTEAFF. CDR3 DNA sequence: TGTGCCAGCTCATCCCGGACGGGGGACACTGAAGCTTTCTTT. The V and J genes are TRBV18 and TRBJ1-1, with D possibly matching TRBD1 (5 bases). V shed 5 bases and J shed 3 bases, with 13 bases lying between them. CDR3 size: 14 residues. CDR1 is KGHSH, CDR2 LQKENI, per germline. Together with reference TRBV18 and TRBJ1-1, the CDR3 gives the full variable domain: NAGVMQNPRHLVRRRGQEARLRCSPMKGHSHVYWYRQLPEEGLKFMVYLQKENIIDESGMPKERFSAEFPKEGPSILRIQQVVRGDSAAYFCASSSRTGDTEAFFGQGTRLTVV.

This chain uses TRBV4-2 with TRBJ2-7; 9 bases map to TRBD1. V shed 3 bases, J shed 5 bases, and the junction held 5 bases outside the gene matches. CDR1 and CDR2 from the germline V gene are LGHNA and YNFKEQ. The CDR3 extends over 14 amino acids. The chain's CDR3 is CASSQGQGLDEQYF. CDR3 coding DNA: TGTGCCAGCAGCCAGGGACAGGGCTTAGACGAGCAGTACTTC.

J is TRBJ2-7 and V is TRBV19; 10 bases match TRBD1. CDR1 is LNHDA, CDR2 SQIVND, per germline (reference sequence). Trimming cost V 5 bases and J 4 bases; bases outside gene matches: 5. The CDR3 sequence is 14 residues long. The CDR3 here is CASSRTGGRYEQYF. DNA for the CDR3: TGTGCCAGTAGTCGGACAGGGGGAAGGTACGAGCAGTACTTC.

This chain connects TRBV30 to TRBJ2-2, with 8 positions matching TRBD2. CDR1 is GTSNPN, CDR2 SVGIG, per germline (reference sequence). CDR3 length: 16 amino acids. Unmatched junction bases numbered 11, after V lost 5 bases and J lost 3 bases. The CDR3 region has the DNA TGTGCCTGGGTAGCGGGGAGGAGTTCGGACACCGGGGAGCTGTTTTTT. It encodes CAWVAGRSSDTGELFF. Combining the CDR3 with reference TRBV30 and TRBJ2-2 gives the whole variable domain SQTIHQWPATLVQPVGSPLSLECTVEGTSNPNLYWYRQAAGRGLQLLFYSVGIGQISSEVPQNLSASRPQDRQFILSSKKLLLSDSGFYLCAWVAGRSSDTGELFFGEGSRLTVL.

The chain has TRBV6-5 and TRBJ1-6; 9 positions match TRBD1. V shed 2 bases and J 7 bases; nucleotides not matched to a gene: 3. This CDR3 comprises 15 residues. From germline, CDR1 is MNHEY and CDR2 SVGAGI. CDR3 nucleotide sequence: TGTGCCAGCAGTTACCGTACAGGGGGCAATTCACCCCTCCACTTT. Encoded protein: CASSYRTGGNSPLHF.

The CDR3 DNA reads as TGTGCCATCAGTCCCGGACAGGCGGATCAGCCCCAGCATTTT. It specifies CAISPGQADQPQHF. The chain links TRBV10-3 to TRBJ1-5, with 7 bases that match TRBD1. Germline loops: CDR1 ENHRY, CDR2 SYGVKD. Trimming cost V 5 bases and J 5 bases; bases outside gene matches: 6. CDR3 length: 14 residues.

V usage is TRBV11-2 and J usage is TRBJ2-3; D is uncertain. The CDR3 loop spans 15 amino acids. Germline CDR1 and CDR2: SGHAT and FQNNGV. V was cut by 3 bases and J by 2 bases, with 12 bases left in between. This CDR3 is CASSLAAIHTDTQYF. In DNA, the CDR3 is TGTGCCAGCAGCTTGGCTGCAATCCACACAGATACGCAGTATTTT.

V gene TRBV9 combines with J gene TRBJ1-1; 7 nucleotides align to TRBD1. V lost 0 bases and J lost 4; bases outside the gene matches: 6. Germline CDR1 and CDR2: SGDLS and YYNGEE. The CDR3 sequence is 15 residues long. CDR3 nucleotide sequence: TGTGCCAGCAGCGTAGAGCAGGGGGGAAGCACTGAAGCTTTCTTT. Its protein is CASSVEQGGSTEAFF.

The CDR3 DNA follows: TGTGCCAGCGGGACAGGGGGCAAAAACATTCAGTACTTC. This codes for CASGTGGKNIQYF. The rearrangement uses TRBV5-8 and TRBJ2-4, with 11 nucleotides matching TRBD1. Germline V gene data show CDR1 as SGHTS and CDR2 as YDEGEE. The junction had 0 bases not matched to a gene; V was cut back by 7 bases and J by 3 bases. CDR3 length: 13 residues.

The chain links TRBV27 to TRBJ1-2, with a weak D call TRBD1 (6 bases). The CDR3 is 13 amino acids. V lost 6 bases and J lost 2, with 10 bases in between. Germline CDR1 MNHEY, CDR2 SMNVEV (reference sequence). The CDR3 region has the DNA TGTGCCAGCAGATCGGGGGGCAACTATGGCTACACCTTC. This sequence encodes CASRSGGNYGYTF.

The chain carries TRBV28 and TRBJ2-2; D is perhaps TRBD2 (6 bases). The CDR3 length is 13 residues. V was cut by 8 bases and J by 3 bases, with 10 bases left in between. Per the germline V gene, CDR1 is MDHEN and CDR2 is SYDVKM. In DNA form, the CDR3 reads TGTGCCAGCGAGACTAGGGACACCGGGGAGCTGTTTTTT. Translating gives CASETRDTGELFF.

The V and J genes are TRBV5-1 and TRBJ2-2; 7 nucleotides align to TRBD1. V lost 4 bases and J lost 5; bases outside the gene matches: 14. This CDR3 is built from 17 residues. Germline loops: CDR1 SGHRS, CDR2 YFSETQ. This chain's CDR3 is CASSPERQGSRTGELFF. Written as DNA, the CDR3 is TGCGCCAGCAGCCCAGAAAGACAGGGCTCACGAACCGGGGAGCTGTTTTTT.

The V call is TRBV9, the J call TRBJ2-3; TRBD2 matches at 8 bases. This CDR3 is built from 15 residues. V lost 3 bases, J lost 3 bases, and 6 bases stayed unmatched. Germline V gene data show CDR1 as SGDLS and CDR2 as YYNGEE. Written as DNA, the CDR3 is TGTGCCAGCAGCGCGTCGGGGGGGCCTACAGATACGCAGTATTTT. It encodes CASSASGGPTDTQYF.

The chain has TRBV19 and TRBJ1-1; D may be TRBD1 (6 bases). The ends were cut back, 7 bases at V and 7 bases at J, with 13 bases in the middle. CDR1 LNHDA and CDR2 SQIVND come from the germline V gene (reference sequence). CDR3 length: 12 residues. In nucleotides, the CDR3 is TGTGCCAGTACACTCGGGGGGCGTGAAGCTTTCTTT. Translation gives CASTLGGREAFF.

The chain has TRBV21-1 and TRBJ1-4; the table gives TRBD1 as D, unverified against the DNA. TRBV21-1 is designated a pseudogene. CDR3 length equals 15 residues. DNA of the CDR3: TGTGCCAGCAGCAACAGGACAGGGACTAATGAAAAACTGTTTTTT. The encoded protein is CASSNRTGTNEKLFF.

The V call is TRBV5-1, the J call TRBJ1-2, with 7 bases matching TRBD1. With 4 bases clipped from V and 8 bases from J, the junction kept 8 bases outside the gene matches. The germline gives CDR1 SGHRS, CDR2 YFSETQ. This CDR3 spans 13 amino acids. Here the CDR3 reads CASSPERGQGYTF. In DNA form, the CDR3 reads TGCGCCAGCAGCCCGGAGAGGGGGCAAGGCTACACCTTC.

In nucleotides, the CDR3 is TGTGCCAGCAGCTTATTCGGGGGGCGGGGTGAGCAGTTCTTC. This codes for CASSLFGGRGEQFF. This rearrangement joins TRBV11-1 to TRBJ2-1; maybe TRBD2 (7 bases). The CDR3 extends over 14 amino acids. Trimming shortened V by 2 bases and J by 9 bases, and 14 bases separated the two germline ends. In germline, CDR1 is SGHAT, CDR2 FQDESV (reference sequence).

This chain's CDR3 is CASSLDSGGYEQYF. As DNA, the CDR3 is TGTGCCAGCAGCTTGGATTCAGGGGGCTACGAGCAGTACTTC. The chain has TRBV7-6 and TRBJ2-7; 7 positions agree with TRBD1. This CDR3 has 14 amino acids. From germline, CDR1 is SGHVS and CDR2 FNYEAQ. V trimming: 3 bases; J trimming: 3 bases; junction bases outside the gene matches: 5.

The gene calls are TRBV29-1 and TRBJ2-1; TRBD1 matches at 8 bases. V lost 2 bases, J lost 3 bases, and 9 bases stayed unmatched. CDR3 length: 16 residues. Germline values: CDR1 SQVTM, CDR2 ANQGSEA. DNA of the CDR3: TGCAGCGTTGAATGGACAGGGATTCCGATCTACAATGAGCAGTTCTTC. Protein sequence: CSVEWTGIPIYNEQFF.

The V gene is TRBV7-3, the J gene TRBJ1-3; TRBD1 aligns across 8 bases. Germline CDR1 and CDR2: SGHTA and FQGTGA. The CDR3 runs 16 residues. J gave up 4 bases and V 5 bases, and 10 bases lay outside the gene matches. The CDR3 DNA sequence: TGTGCCAGCAGCCCAACCGGGACAGGAGGAGGAAACACCATATATTTT. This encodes CASSPTGTGGGNTIYF.

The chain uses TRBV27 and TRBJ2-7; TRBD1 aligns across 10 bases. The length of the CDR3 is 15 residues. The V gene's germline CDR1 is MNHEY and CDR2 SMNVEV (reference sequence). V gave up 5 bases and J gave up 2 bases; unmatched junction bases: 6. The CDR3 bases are TGTGCCAGCAGTGCAGGGACAGGGGTTGCCTACGAGCAGTACTTC. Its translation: CASSAGTGVAYEQYF.